This T cell receptor (beta chain) was documented in a study of blood T cell repertoires in COVID-19. Looking at the study overall: Samples came from the United States, Italy and Spain, spanning acute and convalescent COVID-19. Sources were T cells, B-cell-depleted T cells, or PBMCs; the material itself was cDNA or gDNA.

In Cohort 3, a recovered donor had either two negative PCRs, clearance, or symptom resolution. Profiling relied on immunoSEQ multiplex PCR, and the TCRdb table lists in-frame clones only, not all of them. This sample has about 500,000 clones, with about nine tenths found just once. The CDR3 has 14 amino acids. Germline V CDR1 and CDR2: MDHEN, SYDVKM. Trimming removed 5 bases at V and 7 bases at J, with 17 bases between. The rearrangement links TRBV28 to TRBJ1-1; D is perhaps TRBD1 (6 bases). This receptor was identified in a woman under 30 who had recovered from COVID-19. The sequenced sample was PBMCs or T cells enriched from blood (not recorded which). The CDR3 loop reads CASSHPGDQGEAFF. The CDR3 DNA sequence: TGTGCCAGCAGTCACCCAGGGGATCAGGGTGAAGCTTTCTTT.